The TCR beta chain described here comes from a study of blood T cell repertoires in COVID-19. Germline V CDR1 and CDR2: SNHLY, FYNNEI. V lost 5 bases and J 2 bases, leaving 13 bases between the germline ends. The CDR3 totals 15 residues. In terms of age and location, participants ranged from roughly 18 to 95 years and lived in approximately 24 US areas. Clinical history reported by participants formed the basis on which cohorts were assigned. Among Cohort 3 donors, those recovered had two negative PCRs, clearance, or symptom resolution. Sequencing was performed with immunoSEQ multiplex PCR; in TCRdb, only in-frame clones are kept and a portion is missing. The table shows around 240,000 clones, with 75% to 90% occurring only once.

Sequenced input: PBMCs or T cells enriched from blood (not recorded which). The TCR originated in a woman between 45 and 60 years old who had recovered from COVID-19. The V gene is TRBV2, the J gene TRBJ1-5; D possibly corresponds to TRBD1 (6 bases). CDR3 residues: CASSNPDSGNQPQHF. The CDR3 DNA follows: TGTGCCAGCAGTAATCCGGACAGTGGCAATCAGCCCCAGCATTTT.